This T cell receptor beta chain was obtained from a study of blood T cell repertoires in COVID-19 (dated by TCRdb to the early 2020s). At the level of the whole study: Collaborator samples came from the United States, Italy and Spain and covered acute and convalescent phases of COVID-19. The material from the prospective study consisted of cDNA or gDNA derived from T cells, B-cell-depleted T cells, or PBMCs. The dataset comprised deeply sampled blood TCRbeta repertoires from subjects exposed to, actively infected with, or recovered from COVID-19. The repertoires were released in a freely available public database meant as a resource for research on the immune response to SARS-CoV-2. The samples were drawn from the first 160 participants of the ongoing ImmuneRACE study and from some 1,300 subjects provided by 6 global collaborators. Sample metadata almost always included a de-identified subject ID, COVID-19 status, age in years and sex. Where available, HLA class I and class II types were obtained from metadata supplied by the sample provider rather than from assay-based typing.

Whole blood was collected in K2EDTA tubes by collaborating institutions according to the institutions' own protocols. For TCRbeta analysis, collaborator samples were shipped as frozen whole blood, as isolated PBMCs, or as DNA extracted from either sample type. Beyond this particular receptor, the publication reports: How much clinical and demographic metadata was included differed by source and by participant, and the metadata was provided uncurated.

Regarding this clone: Which antigen it targets is not known. Base qualities are not at hand, and no much larger clone is one base apart.

TCRbeta CDR3 regions were amplified from genomic DNA using the immunoSEQ Assay, a bias-controlled multiplex PCR. The published analysis was carried out like this. The number of nucleated cells in each sample was estimated from the amplification of reference gene primers within the assay. Sequence reads were collapsed and filtered to measure the absolute abundance of every unique TCRbeta CDR3 rearrangement. For each sample, productive Simpson clonality was calculated by taking the square root of Simpson's diversity index across productive rearrangements. TCRdb took over this immuneACCESS table, retaining in-frame rearrangements with V and J assigned. Such tables are incomplete; in checked studies, under half of the missing clones stem from an unresolved V gene, and the remainder is unexplained. The D gene and trimming were derived from the DNA, and the V and J assignments and clone size from that table. For this sample there are some 110,000 clones; about 81% appear just once. The ten largest clones take up roughly 7.9% of the sample.

Including the terminal cysteine and phenylalanine, the CDR3 comprises 12 residues. The entry retains the CDR3 DNA only, 36 bases that are in frame from base 1. V loses 5 bases, J loses 0 bases, and the germline ends lie 3 bases apart. Based on the germline V gene, the CDR1 and CDR2 sequences are SGHTA and FQGTGA. The material sequenced was peripheral blood. The receptor was derived from a man in his 70s with acute or convalescent COVID-19. The V gene is TRBV7-3 and the J gene is TRBJ2-3; no D segment can be confidently identified. The CDR3 protein sequence reads: CASSPSTDTQYF. The DNA sequence is given as TGTGCCAGCAGCCCTAGCACAGATACGCAGTATTTT. The full variable domain, completed from the reference TRBV7-3 and TRBJ2-3 proteins outside the CDR3, reads GAGVSQTPSNKVTEKGKYVELRCDPISGHTALYWYRQSLGQGPEFLIYFQGTGAADDSGLPNDRFFAVRPEGSVSTLKIQRTERGDSAVYLCASSPSTDTQYFGPGTRLTVL.